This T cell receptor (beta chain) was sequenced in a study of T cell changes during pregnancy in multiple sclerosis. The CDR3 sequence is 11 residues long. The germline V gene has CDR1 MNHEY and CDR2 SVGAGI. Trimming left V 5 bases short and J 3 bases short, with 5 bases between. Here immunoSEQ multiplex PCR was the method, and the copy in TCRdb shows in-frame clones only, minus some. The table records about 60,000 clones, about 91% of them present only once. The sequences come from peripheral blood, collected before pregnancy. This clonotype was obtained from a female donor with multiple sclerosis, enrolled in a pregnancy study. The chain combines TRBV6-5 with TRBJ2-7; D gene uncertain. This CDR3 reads CASSHNYEQYF. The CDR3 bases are TGTGCCAGCAGTCACAACTACGAGCAGTACTTC.